This section outlines one TCR beta chain sequence together with its context. Germline values: CDR1 LNHNV, CDR2 YYDKDF (reference sequence). CDR3 length equals 19 residues. The germline V and J ends were trimmed by 0 bases and 3 bases, with 24 bases remaining between them. Using immunoSEQ multiplex PCR, the repertoire was profiled, and TCRdb retains in-frame clones only, with some absent. The table lists approximately 250,000 clones, about 89% of them singletons. This entry belongs to a study of blood T cell repertoires in COVID-19. Whole-study context: Sites in the United States, Italy and Spain provided acute and convalescent COVID-19 samples. Sources were T cells, B-cell-depleted T cells, or PBMCs; the material itself was cDNA or gDNA.

The V gene is TRBV15, the J gene TRBJ2-7, with D possibly being TRBD1 (6 bases). Sequenced input: peripheral blood. The receptor comes from a middle-aged man with active or convalescent COVID-19. This CDR3 is CATSRDRARKQGFVYEQYF. As DNA, the CDR3 is TGTGCCACCAGCAGAGATCGGGCCCGTAAACAGGGATTTGTCTACGAGCAGTACTTC.